This T cell receptor beta chain is drawn from a study of blood T cell repertoires in COVID-19. Background on the study: Material from acute and convalescent COVID-19 was sourced from the United States, Italy and Spain. The cDNA or gDNA used as material had been derived from T cells, B-cell-depleted T cells, or PBMCs.

The V gene's germline CDR1 is MNHEY and CDR2 SVGEGT. The CDR3 totals 16 residues. Between the trimmed V and J ends, which lost 6 bases and 0 bases, there was a span of 14 bases. As processed by the authors: Amplifying reference gene primers gave estimates of nucleated cell counts. Sequencing was performed with immunoSEQ multiplex PCR; in TCRdb, only in-frame clones are kept and a portion is missing. The D gene and trimming were derived from the DNA, and the V and J assignments and clone size from that table. The sample consists of about 210,000 clones, around 85% of them appearing once. Donors of Cohort 3 who recovered were those that had two negative PCRs, clearance, or symptom resolution.

The chain has TRBV6-2 or TRBV6-3 and TRBJ2-2; possibly TRBD1 for D (5 bases). Sequences were obtained from PBMCs or T cells enriched from blood (not recorded which). The clonotype comes from a man aged 40-55 years who had recovered from COVID-19. CDR3 region: CASSPAGSANTGELFF. CDR3 DNA sequence: TGTGCCAGCAGCCCTGCAGGGTCGGCGAACACCGGGGAGCTGTTTTTT.